The sequence of this T cell receptor beta chain was determined in a study of blood T cell repertoires in COVID-19. Only in-frame clones appear in the TCRdb table, and some are missing; sequencing was by immunoSEQ multiplex PCR. The repertoire holds some 160,000 clones, with more than 75% as singletons. Unmatched junction bases numbered 6, after V lost 1 base and J lost 0 bases. The CDR3 contains 17 residues. Germline lookup yields CDR1 SGHTA and CDR2 FQGNSA. The rearrangement uses TRBV7-2 and TRBJ1-3, with TRBD1 identical over 7 bases. The sample taken for sequencing was PBMCs or T cells enriched from blood (not recorded which). The TCR sequence derives from a woman aged 45 to 65 who had recovered from COVID-19. The CDR3 DNA follows: TGTGCCAGCAGCTTAGGGCCCGGGACAGTCTCTGGAAACACCATATATTTT. This gives the protein CASSLGPGTVSGNTIYF. Together with reference TRBV7-2 and TRBJ1-3, the CDR3 gives the full variable domain: GAGVSQSPSNKVTEKGKDVELRCDPISGHTALYWYRQSLGQGLEFLIYFQGNSAPDKSGLPSDRFSAERTGGSVSTLTIQRTQQEDSAVYLCASSLGPGTVSGNTIYFGEGSWLTVV.